This T cell receptor beta chain was identified in a study of identifying expanded T cells in peripheral blood. Study-wide results and caveats: Roughly two-week clone count variance significantly increased as total template count grew. About 1.2 clones differed between technical replicates, versus approximately 17 and 20 over time.

Using immunoSEQ multiplex PCR, the repertoire was profiled, and TCRdb retains in-frame clones only, with some absent. Of around 78,000 clones listed, roughly four fifths are singletons. The CDR3 totals 14 residues. V was cut by 3 bases and J by 13 bases, with 18 bases left in between. Germline values: CDR1 LNHNV, CDR2 YYDKDF (reference sequence). Turning to this clone: What it recognizes is unknown.

The sample consisted of blood. This rearrangement joins TRBV15 to TRBJ1-4; a weak D match, TRBD1 (6 bases). The receptor's source is a person aged 18 to 75 in good health. The CDR3 DNA is TGTGCCACCAGCAGCCGGGACACGGCCCGGGGACTGTTTTTT. As protein: CATSSRDTARGLFF.